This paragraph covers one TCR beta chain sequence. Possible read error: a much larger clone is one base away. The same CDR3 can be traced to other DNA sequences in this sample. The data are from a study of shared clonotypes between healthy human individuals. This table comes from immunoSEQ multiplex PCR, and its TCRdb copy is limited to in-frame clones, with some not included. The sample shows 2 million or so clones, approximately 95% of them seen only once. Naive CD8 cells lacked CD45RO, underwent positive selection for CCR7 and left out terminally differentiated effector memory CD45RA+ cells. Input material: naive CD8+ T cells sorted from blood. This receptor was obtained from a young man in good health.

The CDR3 sequence is CASSYDRGETQYF. CDR3 bases: TGTGCCAGCAGTTACGACAGGGGAGAGACCCAGTACTTC. The chain is built from TRBV6-5 and TRBJ2-5; the match to TRBD1 covers 8 bases. CDR1 is MNHEY, CDR2 SVGAGI, per germline. V shed 2 bases and J 4 bases; nucleotides not matched to a gene: 0. This CDR3 spans 13 amino acids.